This T cell receptor beta chain is from a study of blood T cells in healthy people across ages. A second about 7 to 11 cycle PCR used barcoded and J-beta primers. TCRdb redid the calling of the 5' RACE reads with MiXCR, one entry per CDR3 protein. The sample comprises about a million distinct CDR3 sequences, 35% to 40% of which are singletons, and roughly 13% rests with the top ten. This clonotype has only a few counts. The germline CDR1 and CDR2 sequences are MDHEN and SYDVKM. CDR3 length equals 17 residues. J gave up 2 bases and V 6 bases, and 13 bases lay outside the gene matches. Sample: blood. The receptor comes from a man between 18 and 29 years old in good health. This chain uses TRBV28 with TRBJ1-5, with TRBD1 matching over 7 bases. The CDR3 spells CASSLTLRQGRNQPQHF. In DNA, the CDR3 is TGTGCCAGCAGCCTTACCCTCCGACAGGGCCGCAATCAGCCCCAGCATTTT.